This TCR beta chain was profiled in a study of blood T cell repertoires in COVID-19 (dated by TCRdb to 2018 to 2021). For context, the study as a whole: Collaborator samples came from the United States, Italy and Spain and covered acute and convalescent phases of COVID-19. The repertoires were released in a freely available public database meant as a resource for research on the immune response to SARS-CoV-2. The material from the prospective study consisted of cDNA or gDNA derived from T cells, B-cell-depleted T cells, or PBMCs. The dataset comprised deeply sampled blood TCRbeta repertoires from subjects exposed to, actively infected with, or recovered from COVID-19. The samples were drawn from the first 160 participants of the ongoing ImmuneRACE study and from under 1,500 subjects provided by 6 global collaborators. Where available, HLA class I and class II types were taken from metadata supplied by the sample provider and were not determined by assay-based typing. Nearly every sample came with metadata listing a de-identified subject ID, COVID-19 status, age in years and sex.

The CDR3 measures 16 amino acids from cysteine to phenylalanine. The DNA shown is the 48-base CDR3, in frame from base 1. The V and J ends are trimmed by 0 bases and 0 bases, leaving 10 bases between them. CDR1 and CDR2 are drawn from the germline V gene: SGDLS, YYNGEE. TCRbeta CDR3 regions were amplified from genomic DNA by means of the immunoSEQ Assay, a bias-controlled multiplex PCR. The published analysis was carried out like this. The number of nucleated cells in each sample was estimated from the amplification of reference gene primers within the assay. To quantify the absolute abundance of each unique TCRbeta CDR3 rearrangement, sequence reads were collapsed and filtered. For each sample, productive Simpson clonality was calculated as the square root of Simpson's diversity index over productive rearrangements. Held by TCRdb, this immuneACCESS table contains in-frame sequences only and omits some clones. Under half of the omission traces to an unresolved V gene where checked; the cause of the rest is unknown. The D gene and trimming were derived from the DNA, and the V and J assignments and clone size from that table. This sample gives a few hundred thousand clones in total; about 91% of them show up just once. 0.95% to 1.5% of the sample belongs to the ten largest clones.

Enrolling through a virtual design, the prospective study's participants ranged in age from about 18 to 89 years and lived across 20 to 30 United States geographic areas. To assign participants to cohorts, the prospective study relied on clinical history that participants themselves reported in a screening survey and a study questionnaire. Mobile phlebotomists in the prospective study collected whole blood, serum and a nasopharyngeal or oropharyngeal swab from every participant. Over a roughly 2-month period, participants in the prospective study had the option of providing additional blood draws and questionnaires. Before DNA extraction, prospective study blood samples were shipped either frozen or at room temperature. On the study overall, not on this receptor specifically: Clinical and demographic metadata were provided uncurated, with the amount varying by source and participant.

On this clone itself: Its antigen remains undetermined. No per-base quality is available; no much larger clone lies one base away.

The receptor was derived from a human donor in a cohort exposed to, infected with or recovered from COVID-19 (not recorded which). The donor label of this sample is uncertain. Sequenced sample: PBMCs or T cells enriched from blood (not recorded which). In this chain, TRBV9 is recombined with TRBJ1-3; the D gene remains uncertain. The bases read TGTGCCAGCAGCGTAGCCACTTCTCGCTCTGGAAACACCATATATTTT. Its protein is CASSVATSRSGNTIYF.